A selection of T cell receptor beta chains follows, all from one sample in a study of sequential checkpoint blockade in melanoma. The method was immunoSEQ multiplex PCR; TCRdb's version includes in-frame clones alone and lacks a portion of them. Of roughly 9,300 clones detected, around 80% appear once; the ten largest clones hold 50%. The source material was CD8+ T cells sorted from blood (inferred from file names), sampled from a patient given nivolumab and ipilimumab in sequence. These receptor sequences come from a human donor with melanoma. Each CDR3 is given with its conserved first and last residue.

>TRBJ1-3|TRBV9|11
CASSASNTIYF
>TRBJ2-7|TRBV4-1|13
CASSQEESLPFIF
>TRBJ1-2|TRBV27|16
CASSRLGDRAYYGYTF
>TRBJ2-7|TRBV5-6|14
CASSWGQGAYEQYF
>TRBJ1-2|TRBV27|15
CASSSGGGDLYGYTF
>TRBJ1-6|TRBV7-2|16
CASSLDWFSYNSPLHF
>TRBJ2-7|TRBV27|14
CASSFLTDGDEQYF
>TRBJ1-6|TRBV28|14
CASSFGQIDSPLHF
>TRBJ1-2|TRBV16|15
CASSERTGRFYGYTF
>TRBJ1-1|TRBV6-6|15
CASSSWVGGYTEAFF
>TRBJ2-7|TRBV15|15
CATSRSREAGYEQYF
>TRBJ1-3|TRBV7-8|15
CASSLIQHSGNTIYF
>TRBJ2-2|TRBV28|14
CASSRRQGTGELFF
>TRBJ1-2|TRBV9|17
CASSVESRGGANYGYTF
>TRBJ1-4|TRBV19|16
CASSIKGDSTNEKLFF
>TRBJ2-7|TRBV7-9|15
CASSLARTGGDEQYF
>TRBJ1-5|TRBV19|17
CASSIGQRVLRNQPQHF
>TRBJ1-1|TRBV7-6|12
CASSLPGTEAFF
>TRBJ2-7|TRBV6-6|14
CASSYGAAAYEQYF
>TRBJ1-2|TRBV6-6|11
CASARGDGYTF
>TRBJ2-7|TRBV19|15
CASSITQGPYYEQYF
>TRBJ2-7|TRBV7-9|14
CASSLAGSSYEQYF
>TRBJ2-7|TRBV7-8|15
CASSVTGTGFGEQYF
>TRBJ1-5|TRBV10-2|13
CASSDSSNQPQHF
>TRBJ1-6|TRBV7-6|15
CASSVQASGNSPLHF
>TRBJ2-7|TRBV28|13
CASSQDRFYEQYF
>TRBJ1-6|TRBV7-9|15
CASSLASLVNSPLHF
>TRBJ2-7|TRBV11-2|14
CASSLDLSVYEQYF
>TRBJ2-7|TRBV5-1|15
CASSLTGTSSYEQYF
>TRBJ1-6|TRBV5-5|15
CASSLSGGPRPPLHF
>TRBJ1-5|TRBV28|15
CASGQGRVGNQPQHF
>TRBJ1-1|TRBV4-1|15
CASSLLGGRNTEAFF
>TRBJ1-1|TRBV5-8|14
CASSLDGRNTEAFF